This is a list of T cell receptor beta chains from one sample in a study of PD-L1 blockade in urothelial cancer. The table came from immunoSEQ multiplex PCR; TCRdb's copy has only in-frame clones and leaves some out. In the table there are about 74,000 clones, around four fifths of which are singletons. The specimen was PBMCs, collected around atezolizumab (anti-PD-L1) treatment. The receptors were gathered from a man aged 65 to 85 with urothelial cancer. The CDR3 runs from the conserved cysteine through the conserved F or W. The D gene is left open where the match is weak. Clone size is not always given. Where it is, it says once, few, many or a class for expanded clones.

j_gene,abundance,v_gene,d_gene,CDR3nt,CDR3aa
TRBJ2-7,.,TRBV2,.,TGTGCCAGCAGTGAACTGCGAATCTCCTACGAGCAGTACTTC,CASSELRISYEQYF
TRBJ2-1,once,TRBV5-8,.,TGTGCCAGCAGCGCGCGACTACTCTCCTACAATGAGCAGTTCTTC,CASSARLLSYNEQFF
TRBJ2-1,once,TRBV5-5,TRBD2,TGTGCCAGCAGCTCCGAACTAGCGGGAGCCCATGAGCAGTTCTTC,CASSSELAGAHEQFF
TRBJ2-5,.,TRBV4-2,.,TGTGCCAGCAGTCCCGTCGGAGGTGGGGTGGGAGAGACCCAGTACTTC,CASSPVGGGVGETQYF
TRBJ1-2,.,TRBV19,.,TGTGCCAGTAGTACAGGCGATTCCTATGGCTACACCTTC,CASSTGDSYGYTF
TRBJ1-2,.,TRBV27,.,TGTGCCAGCAGTTTATCGAGACTCGACAGTAATCATGGCTACACCTTC,CASSLSRLDSNHGYTF
TRBJ2-7,.,TRBV5-6,TRBD2,TGTGCCAGCAGCTGGAGACTAGCGGGAGCAAACGAGCAGTACTTC,CASSWRLAGANEQYF
TRBJ2-2,.,TRBV5-1,TRBD2,TGCGCCAGCAGCTTGGGGTTTCTAGCGGCGAACACCGGGGAGCTGTTTTTT,CASSLGFLAANTGELFF
TRBJ2-2,.,TRBV2,.,TGTGCCAGCAGTGGGGGCCGCGGACCTCCGAACACCGGGGAGCTGTTTTTT,CASSGGRGPPNTGELFF
TRBJ2-5,once,TRBV15,TRBD2,TGTGCCACCAGCAGAGATCGGGCGGGAGCAGAGACCCAGTACTTC,CATSRDRAGAETQYF
TRBJ2-5,.,TRBV28,TRBD2,TGTGCCAGCAGTCTCGTAGCGGGAGCGGATGAGACCCAGTACTTC,CASSLVAGADETQYF
TRBJ2-7,.,TRBV6-5,.,TGTGCCAGCCGGGACACCTCCTACGAGCAGTACTTC,CASRDTSYEQYF
TRBJ2-1,.,TRBV6-1,TRBD2,TGTGCCAGCAGTGAATCGAGCGGGAGTAGAAATGAGCAGTTCTTC,CASSESSGSRNEQFF
TRBJ1-5,.,TRBV28,TRBD1,TGTGCCAGCAGTTATCCGGTCTTACTAGGGGACAGATCCAATCAGCCCCAGCATTTT,CASSYPVLLGDRSNQPQHF
TRBJ2-7,.,TRBV2,TRBD2,TGTGCCAGCAGTGAAAGACTAGCGGTCTACGAGCAGTACTTC,CASSERLAVYEQYF
TRBJ2-1,once,TRBV2,.,TGTGCCAGCACCGCAGGACTACCGGGAAGTGAGCAGTTCTTC,CASTAGLPGSEQFF
TRBJ2-5,.,TRBV19,.,TGTGCCAGTAGTACCGGGACACGAAGAGAGACCCAGTACTTC,CASSTGTRRETQYF
TRBJ1-1,.,TRBV19,.,TGTGCCAGCCAAACTCTGGGCGGGAGTTATAGAACTGAAGCTTTCTTT,CASQTLGGSYRTEAFF
TRBJ2-1,.,TRBV5-5,TRBD1,TGTGCCAGCAGCTCCGGACAGGGACCCTACAATGAGCAGTTCTTC,CASSSGQGPYNEQFF
TRBJ2-3,once,TRBV28,.,TGTGCCAGCAGTTTGTCGGTATCTAGCACAGATACGCAGTATTTT,CASSLSVSSTDTQYF
TRBJ2-3,.,TRBV5-1,TRBD2,TGCGCCAGCAGCGAATCTAGCGGGGTAGGAGATACGCAGTATTTT,CASSESSGVGDTQYF
TRBJ1-5,few,TRBV18,.,TGTGCCAGCTCACTGGACAATAATCAGCCCCAGCATTTT,CASSLDNNQPQHF
TRBJ2-3,few,TRBV14,.,TGTGCCAGCAGCCAAGGGCAGGGCCCCCTGGGCACAGATACGCAGTATTTT,CASSQGQGPLGTDTQYF
TRBJ2-7,.,TRBV19,.,TGTGCCAGTAGTCGGACTGCCTACGAGCAGTACTTC,CASSRTAYEQYF
TRBJ1-2,.,TRBV28,.,TGTGCCAGCAGTTTGACATCCTATGGCTACACCTTC,CASSLTSYGYTF
TRBJ1-5,.,TRBV6-1,.,TGTGCCACCCGTACAGTTTCGGTCAATCAGCCCCAGCATTTT,CATRTVSVNQPQHF
TRBJ1-4,.,TRBV7-6,TRBD1,TGTGCCAGCAGCTTAGGACAGGGGAGGTATGGAGAAAAACTGTTTTTT,CASSLGQGRYGEKLFF
TRBJ1-2,few,TRBV7-3,.,TGTGCCAGCAGCATGGACAGCCTCTATGGCTACACCTTC,CASSMDSLYGYTF
TRBJ2-2,.,TRBV2,TRBD2,TGTGCCAGCAGTGCCCTAGCGGGAATGGGGGAGCTGTTTTTT,CASSALAGMGELFF
TRBJ2-3,.,TRBV5-1,TRBD1,TGCGCCAGCAGCTTGGCCACAGGGGGCACAGATACGCAGTATTTT,CASSLATGGTDTQYF
TRBJ2-3,.,TRBV28,TRBD1,TGTGCCAGCAGGCCCAGACAGGGGGCGTCCACAGATACGCAGTATTTT,CASRPRQGASTDTQYF
TRBJ2-7,.,TRBV28,TRBD2,TGTGCCAGCAGTTTTCATCTAGCGGGTCTCTCCTACGAGCAGTACTTC,CASSFHLAGLSYEQYF
TRBJ2-2,.,TRBV7-2,TRBD2,TGTGCCAGCAGCTTAGAAAGCGGGATTCCCGGGGAGCTGTTTTTT,CASSLESGIPGELFF
TRBJ2-7,.,TRBV6-5,TRBD1,TGTGCCAGCAGTTACGTCCAGGGGGCGTCCTACGAGCAGTACTTC,CASSYVQGASYEQYF
TRBJ2-7,.,TRBV5-4,TRBD1,TGTGCCAGCAGCTTACAGGGGGCTTACGAGCAGTACTTC,CASSLQGAYEQYF
TRBJ2-3,.,TRBV6-1,TRBD2,TGTGCCAGCAGTGAAAGCGAAGCGGGGGGGGTGGGTAGCACAGATACGCAGTATTTT,CASSESEAGGVGSTDTQYF
TRBJ2-7,.,TRBV14,.,TGTGCCAGCAGCCAAGATTTGTCACGCAGCTCCTACGAGCAGTACTTC,CASSQDLSRSSYEQYF
TRBJ2-1,.,TRBV19,.,TGTGCCAGTAGTCCCCCCCGACTAGTTCAAATAAATGAGCAGTTCTTC,CASSPPRLVQINEQFF
TRBJ2-5,.,TRBV6-5,TRBD2,TGTGCCAGCAGTTACTCAGCGGGGAAAGAGACCCAGTACTTC,CASSYSAGKETQYF
TRBJ1-5,once,TRBV19,.,TGTGCCAGTAGTATGAGTCAGGGACTTTCCAATCAGCCCCAGCATTTT,CASSMSQGLSNQPQHF
TRBJ2-1,.,TRBV11-2,TRBD2,TGTGCCAGCAGCCCCCTTAGCGGGAACTACAATGAGCAGTTCTTC,CASSPLSGNYNEQFF
TRBJ2-7,.,TRBV5-1,TRBD1,TGCGCCAGCGGGAAGGGGGCTGGGTATGACTACGAGCAGTACTTC,CASGKGAGYDYEQYF
TRBJ1-5,.,TRBV9,.,TGTGCCAGCAGCGTCTCGGATCGGGATCAGCCCCAGCATTTT,CASSVSDRDQPQHF
TRBJ2-1,.,TRBV12-2,.,TGTGCAAGTCGCTTACCATTACTAGCGGGAGGTAGGAATGAGCAGTTCTTC,CASRLPLLAGGRNEQFF